The next 10 T cell receptor beta chains were all read from a single sample in a study of T cell responses to AZD1222 COVID-19 vaccine. The method was immunoSEQ multiplex PCR; TCRdb's version includes in-frame clones alone and lacks a portion of them. The repertoire holds approximately 300,000 clones, with almost 95% as singletons. The specimen was peripheral blood, collected 28 days after the second AZD1222 dose. Receptors originate from an adult who received the AZD1222 COVID-19 vaccine.

This chain uses TRBV5-4 with TRBJ2-3, with D perhaps matching TRBD1 or TRBD2 (5 bases each). CDR1 SGHNT and CDR2 YYREEE come from the germline V gene (reference sequence). This CDR3 spans 17 amino acids. The V gene lost 4 bases and the J gene lost 5 bases, with 23 bases spanning the gap. The CDR3 loop reads CASSGAISPLRGDTQYF. The CDR3 DNA follows: TGTGCCAGCAGCGGGGCCATCTCTCCATTGAGGGGAGATACGCAGTATTTT. Supplemented by reference TRBV5-4 and TRBJ2-3, the full variable domain reads ETGVTQSPTHLIKTRGQQVTLRCSSQSGHNTVSWYQQALGQGPQFIFQYYREEENGRGNFPPRFSGLQFPNYSSELNVNALELDDSALYLCASSGAISPLRGDTQYFGPGTRLTVL.

This sequence joins TRBV19 and TRBJ1-1, with a weak D call TRBD1 (6 bases). Between the trimmed V and J ends, which lost 6 bases and 1 base, there was a span of 12 bases. The germline CDR1 and CDR2 sequences are LNHDA and SQIVND (reference sequence). CDR3 length: 14 amino acids. The CDR3 protein is CASSDGQPNTEAFF. CDR3 nucleotides: TGTGCCAGTAGCGACGGACAGCCGAACACTGAAGCTTTCTTT.

The rearrangement joins TRBV15 to TRBJ1-6; weak D call: TRBD1 (6 bases). CDR3 length: 17 amino acids. Germline CDR1 is LNHNV and CDR2 is YYDKDF (reference sequence). The ends were cut back, 1 base at V and 12 bases at J, with 22 bases in the middle. The CDR3: CATSRGGRGRQFLPLHF. DNA of the CDR3: TGTGCCACCAGCAGAGGTGGCAGGGGCCGTCAGTTTTTACCCCTCCACTTT.

The V and J genes are TRBV28 and TRBJ1-5; 7 bases are a match to TRBD1. This CDR3 is built from 14 residues. Germline V gene data show CDR1 as MDHEN and CDR2 as SYDVKM. V trimming: 5 bases; J trimming: 4 bases; junction bases outside the gene matches: 5. CDR3 protein: CASSGQGVNQPQHF. CDR3 DNA: TGTGCCAGCAGTGGTCAGGGGGTTAATCAGCCCCAGCATTTT.

The gene calls are TRBV19 and TRBJ1-2; TRBD1 aligns across 8 bases. CDR3 length: 13 amino acids. Germline CDR1 is LNHDA and CDR2 is SQIVND (reference sequence). Unmatched junction bases numbered 3, after V lost 6 bases and J lost 3 bases. DNA for the CDR3: TGTGCCAGTAGCCTCAGGGGGCACTATGGCTACACCTTC. Translating gives CASSLRGHYGYTF.

This clone showed up just once. The CDR3 nucleotides are TGTGCCAGCTCACCAAGCGGGAGCCCCGGGGGTGAGCAGTTCTTC. Translated: CASSPSGSPGGEQFF. This chain connects TRBV18 to TRBJ2-1; 8 positions agree with TRBD2. There are 15 residues in the CDR3. After removal of 2 bases from V and 9 bases from J, the junction contained 9 bases not matched to a gene. In germline, CDR1 is KGHSH, CDR2 LQKENI.

About this clone itself: The same CDR3 also results from other DNA sequences found in this sample. This rearrangement joins TRBV7-9 to TRBJ2-3; 8 bases fit TRBD1. This CDR3 has 14 residues. CDR1 and CDR2 (germline): SEHNR, FQNEAQ (reference sequence). V was pared by 5 bases and J by 4 bases, with 5 bases of the junction left unmatched. The CDR3 sequence: CASSLDRGADTQYF. The CDR3 DNA reads as TGTGCCAGCAGCCTAGACAGGGGCGCAGATACGCAGTATTTT. The whole variable domain, remainder taken from reference TRBV7-9 and TRBJ2-3, is DTGVSQNPRHKITKRGQNVTFRCDPISEHNRLYWYRQTLGQGPEFLTYFQNEAQLEKSRLLSDRFSAERPKGSFSTLEIQRTEQGDSAMYLCASSLDRGADTQYFGPGTRLTVL.

The rearrangement joins TRBV6-5 to TRBJ1-1; a weak D match, TRBD1 (6 bases). The germline gives CDR1 MNHEY, CDR2 SVGAGI. V lost 9 bases, J lost 0 bases, and 11 bases lay in between. The CDR3 spans 13 residues. CDR3: CASYRVLNTEAFF. In DNA form, the CDR3 reads TGTGCCAGTTACAGGGTACTGAACACTGAAGCTTTCTTT.

This chain uses TRBV11-2 with TRBJ1-6; 8 bases align to TRBD1. Trimming removed 5 bases from V and 15 bases from J; junction bases left unmatched: 6. Germline CDR1 and CDR2: SGHAT and FQNNGV. The length of the CDR3 is 12 residues. CDR3 sequence reads: CASSPGGYYLHF. The DNA of the CDR3 is TGTGCCAGCAGCCCAGGGGGCTATTACCTCCACTTT.

The chain couples TRBV11-2 to TRBJ1-6; TRBD1 agrees at 9 bases. CDR1 is SGHAT and CDR2 is FQNNGV in the germline V gene. CDR3 length equals 16 residues. J gave up 6 bases and V 5 bases, and 8 bases lay outside the gene matches. In DNA form, the CDR3 reads TGTGCCAGCAGCCACCGGGACAGGGCCTTTAATTCACCCCTCCACTTT. Translating gives CASSHRDRAFNSPLHF.